The source of this TCR beta chain is a study of OX40 agonist ivuxolimab in advanced cancers. The CDR3 length is 16 residues. The V gene end was trimmed by 0 bases and the J gene end by 6 bases; junction bases not matched to a gene: 10. Per germline, CDR1 MNHEY and CDR2 SMNVEV (reference sequence). Assay: immunoSEQ multiplex PCR; the TCRdb copy retains only in-frame clones and omits some. In the table there are 30,000 to 45,000 clones, around 80% of which are singletons. Details on this clone: As yet, its antigen is unknown.

Study-level findings and limits: Compared with others, partial responders at 0.1-3.0 mg/kg displayed clonal expansion among the lowest. Averaging showed that CD8+ T cells had more expanded clones than CD4+ did.

Any history of autoimmune disease or systemic immunosuppression disqualified patients. The TCR sequence derives from an adult with an advanced solid tumor such as melanoma, head and neck, liver or kidney cancer. The chain combines TRBV27 with TRBJ2-7, with 8 bases that match TRBD1. Sequencing was performed on CD4+ or CD8+ T cells sorted from blood, taken in a trial of the OX40 agonist ivuxolimab. The CDR3 region has the DNA TGTGCCAGCAGTTTATCTACACGGGCAGGGGGCAGCGAGCAGTACTTC. It codes for CASSLSTRAGGSEQYF.